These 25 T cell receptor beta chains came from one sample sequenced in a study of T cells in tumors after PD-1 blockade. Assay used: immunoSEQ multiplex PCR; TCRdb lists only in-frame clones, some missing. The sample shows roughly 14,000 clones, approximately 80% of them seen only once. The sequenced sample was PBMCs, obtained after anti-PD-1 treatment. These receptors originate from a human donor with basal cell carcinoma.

For the CDR3, the DNA is TGTGCCAGCAGTCCTACAGGGGCCTTTGTCTATGGCTACACCTTC. This translates into CASSPTGAFVYGYTF. V gene TRBV28 combines with J gene TRBJ1-2; 7 bases are a match to TRBD1. The ends lost 5 bases at V and 4 bases at J; junction bases unmatched: 10. Germline V gene data show CDR1 as MDHEN and CDR2 as SYDVKM. The CDR3 spans 15 residues.

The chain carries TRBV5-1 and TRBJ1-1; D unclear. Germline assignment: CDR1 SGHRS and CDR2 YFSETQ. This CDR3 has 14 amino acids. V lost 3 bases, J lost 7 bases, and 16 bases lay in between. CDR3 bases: TGCGCCAGCAGCTCCATGGAGGGAGCGAATGAAGCTTTCTTT. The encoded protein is CASSSMEGANEAFF.

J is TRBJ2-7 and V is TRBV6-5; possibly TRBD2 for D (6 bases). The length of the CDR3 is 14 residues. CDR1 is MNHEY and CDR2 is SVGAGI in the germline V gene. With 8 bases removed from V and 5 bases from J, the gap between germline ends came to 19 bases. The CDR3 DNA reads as TGTGCCAGCCACGGTGGGGGGTATTTCCACGAGCAGTACTTC. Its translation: CASHGGGYFHEQYF.

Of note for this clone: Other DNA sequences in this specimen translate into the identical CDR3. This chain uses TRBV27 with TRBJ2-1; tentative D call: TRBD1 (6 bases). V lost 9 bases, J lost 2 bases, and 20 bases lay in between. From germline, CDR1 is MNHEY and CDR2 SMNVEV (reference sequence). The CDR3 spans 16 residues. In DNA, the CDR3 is TGTGCCAGTAGCCCAGGGGCCGGACTTCCCTACAATGAGCAGTTCTTC. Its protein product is CASSPGAGLPYNEQFF.

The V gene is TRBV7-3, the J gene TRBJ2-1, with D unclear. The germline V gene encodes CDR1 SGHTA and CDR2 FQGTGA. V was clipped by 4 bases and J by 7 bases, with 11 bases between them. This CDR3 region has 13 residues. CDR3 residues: CASSSLGQNEQFF. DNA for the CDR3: TGTGCCAGCAGCTCCCTTGGGCAGAATGAGCAGTTCTTC.

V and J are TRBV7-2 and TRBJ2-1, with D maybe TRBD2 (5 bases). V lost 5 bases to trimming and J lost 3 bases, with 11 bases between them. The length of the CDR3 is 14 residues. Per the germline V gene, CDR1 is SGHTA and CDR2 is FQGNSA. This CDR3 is CASSPGRGYNEQFF. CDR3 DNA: TGTGCCAGCAGCCCGGGCCGGGGCTACAATGAGCAGTTCTTC.

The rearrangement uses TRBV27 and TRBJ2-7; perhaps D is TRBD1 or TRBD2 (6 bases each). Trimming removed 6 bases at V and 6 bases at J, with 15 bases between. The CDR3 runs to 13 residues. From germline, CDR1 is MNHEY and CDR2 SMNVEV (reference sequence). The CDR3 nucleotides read TGTGCCAGCAGCATGAGGGGGGAATTCGAGCAGTACTTC. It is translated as CASSMRGEFEQYF.

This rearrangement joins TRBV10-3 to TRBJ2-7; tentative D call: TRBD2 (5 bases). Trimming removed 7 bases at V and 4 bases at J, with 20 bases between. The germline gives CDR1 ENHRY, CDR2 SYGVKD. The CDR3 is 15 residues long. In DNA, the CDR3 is TGTGCCATCATTGCAGTTGACGGTGGGGAGTACGAGCAGTACTTC. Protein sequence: CAIIAVDGGEYEQYF.

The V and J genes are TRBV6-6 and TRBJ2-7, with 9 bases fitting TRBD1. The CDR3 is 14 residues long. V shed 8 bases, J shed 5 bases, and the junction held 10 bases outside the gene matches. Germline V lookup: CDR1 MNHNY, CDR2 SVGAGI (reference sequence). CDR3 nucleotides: TGTGCCAGCGCAATGGACAGGGGAATACACGAGCAGTACTTC. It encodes CASAMDRGIHEQYF.

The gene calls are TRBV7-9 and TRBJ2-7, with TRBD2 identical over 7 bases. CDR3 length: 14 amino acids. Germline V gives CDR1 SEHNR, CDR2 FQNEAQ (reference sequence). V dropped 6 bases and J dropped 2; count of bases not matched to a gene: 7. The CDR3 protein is CASRSQRDAYEQYF. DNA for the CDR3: TGTGCCAGCAGGTCCCAGCGGGACGCCTACGAGCAGTACTTC.

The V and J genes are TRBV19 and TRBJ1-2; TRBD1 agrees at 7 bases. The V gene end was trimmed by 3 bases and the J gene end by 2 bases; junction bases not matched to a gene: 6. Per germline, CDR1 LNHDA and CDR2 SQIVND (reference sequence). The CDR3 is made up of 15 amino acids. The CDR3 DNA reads TGTGCCAGTAGTATGCCCAGGGGGAACAACTATGGCTACACCTTC. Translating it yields CASSMPRGNNYGYTF.

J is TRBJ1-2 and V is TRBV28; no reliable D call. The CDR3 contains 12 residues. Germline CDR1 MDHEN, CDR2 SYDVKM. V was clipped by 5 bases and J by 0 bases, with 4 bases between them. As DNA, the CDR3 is TGTGCCAGCAGTGGCCCTAACTATGGCTACACCTTC. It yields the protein CASSGPNYGYTF.

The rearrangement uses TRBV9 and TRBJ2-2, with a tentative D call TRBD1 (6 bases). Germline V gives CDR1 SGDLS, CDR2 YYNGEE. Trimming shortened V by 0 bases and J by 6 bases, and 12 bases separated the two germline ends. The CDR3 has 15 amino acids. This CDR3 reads CASSVASRGSGELFF. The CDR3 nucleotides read TGTGCCAGCAGCGTAGCTTCGAGGGGGTCCGGGGAGCTGTTTTTT.

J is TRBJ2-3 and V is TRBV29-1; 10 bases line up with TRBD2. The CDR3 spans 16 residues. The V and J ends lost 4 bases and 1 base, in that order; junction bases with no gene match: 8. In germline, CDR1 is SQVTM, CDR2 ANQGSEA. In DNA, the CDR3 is TGCAGCGTTGCGGTAGCGGGGGGTACCGGCACAGATACGCAGTATTTT. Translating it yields CSVAVAGGTGTDTQYF.

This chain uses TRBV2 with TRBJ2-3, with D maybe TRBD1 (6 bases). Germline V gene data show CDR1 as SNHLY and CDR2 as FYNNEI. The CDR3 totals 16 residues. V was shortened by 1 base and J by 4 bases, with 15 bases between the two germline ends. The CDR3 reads CASSEGETGLSDTQYF. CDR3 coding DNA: TGTGCCAGCAGTGAAGGGGAGACAGGCCTCTCAGATACGCAGTATTTT.

The chain's CDR3 is CACCHGGARVGSSYNEQFF. As DNA, the CDR3 is TGTGCCTGCTGTCACGGGGGGGCGCGGGTGGGGAGCTCCTACAATGAGCAGTTCTTC. This chain connects TRBV2 to TRBJ2-1, with 8 bases fitting TRBD2. V was pared by 11 bases and J by 0 bases, with 21 bases of the junction left unmatched. The CDR3 extends over 19 amino acids. The germline V gene has CDR1 SNHLY and CDR2 FYNNEI.

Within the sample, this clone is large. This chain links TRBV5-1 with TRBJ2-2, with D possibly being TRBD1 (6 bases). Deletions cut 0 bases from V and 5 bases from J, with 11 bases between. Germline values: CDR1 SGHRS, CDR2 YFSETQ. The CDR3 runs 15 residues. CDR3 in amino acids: CASSLDRVSTGELFF. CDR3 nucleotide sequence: TGCGCCAGCAGCTTGGACAGGGTATCGACCGGGGAGCTGTTTTTT. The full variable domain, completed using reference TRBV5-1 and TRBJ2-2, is KAGVTQTPRYLIKTRGQQVTLSCSPISGHRSVSWYQQTPGQGLQFLFEYFSETQRNKGNFPGRFSGRQFSNSRSEMNVSTLELGDSALYLCASSLDRVSTGELFFGEGSRLTVL.

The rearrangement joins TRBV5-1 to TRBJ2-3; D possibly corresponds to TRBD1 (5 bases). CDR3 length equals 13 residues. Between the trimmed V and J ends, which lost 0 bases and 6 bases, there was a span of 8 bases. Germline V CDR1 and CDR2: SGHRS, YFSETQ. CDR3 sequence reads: CASSLAGSDTQYF. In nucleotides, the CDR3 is TGCGCCAGCAGCTTGGCAGGGTCTGATACGCAGTATTTT.

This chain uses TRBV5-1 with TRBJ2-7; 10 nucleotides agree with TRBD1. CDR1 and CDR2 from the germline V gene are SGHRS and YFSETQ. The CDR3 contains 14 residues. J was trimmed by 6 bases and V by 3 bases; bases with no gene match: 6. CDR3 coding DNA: TGCGCCAGCAGCTCCTCCGGGACAGGGGTCGAGCAGTACTTC. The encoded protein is CASSSSGTGVEQYF.

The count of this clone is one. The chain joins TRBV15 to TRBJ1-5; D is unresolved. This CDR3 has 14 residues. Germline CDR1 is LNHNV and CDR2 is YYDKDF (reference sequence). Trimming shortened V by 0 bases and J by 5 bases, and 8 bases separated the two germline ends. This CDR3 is CATSRDRQDQPQHF. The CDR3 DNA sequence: TGTGCCACCAGCAGAGATAGACAAGATCAGCCCCAGCATTTT.

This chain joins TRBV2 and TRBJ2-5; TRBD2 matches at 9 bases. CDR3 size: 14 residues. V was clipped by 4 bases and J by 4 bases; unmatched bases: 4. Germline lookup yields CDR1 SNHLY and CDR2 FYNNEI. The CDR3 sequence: CASSASGGRETQYF. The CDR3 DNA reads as TGTGCCAGCAGTGCCAGCGGGGGGAGAGAGACCCAGTACTTC.

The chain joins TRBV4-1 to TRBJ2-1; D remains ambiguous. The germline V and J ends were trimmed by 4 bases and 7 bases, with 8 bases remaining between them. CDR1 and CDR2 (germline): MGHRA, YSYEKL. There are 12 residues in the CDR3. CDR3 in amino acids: CASSPSLNEQFF. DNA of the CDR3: TGCGCCAGCAGCCCTAGTCTAAATGAGCAGTTCTTC.

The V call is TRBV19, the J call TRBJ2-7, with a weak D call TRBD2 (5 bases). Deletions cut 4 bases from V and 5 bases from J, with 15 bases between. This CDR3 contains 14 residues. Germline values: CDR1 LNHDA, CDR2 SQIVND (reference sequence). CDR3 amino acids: CASSRSSSKDEQYF. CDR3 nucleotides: TGTGCCAGTAGTAGGTCTAGCTCTAAGGACGAGCAGTACTTC.

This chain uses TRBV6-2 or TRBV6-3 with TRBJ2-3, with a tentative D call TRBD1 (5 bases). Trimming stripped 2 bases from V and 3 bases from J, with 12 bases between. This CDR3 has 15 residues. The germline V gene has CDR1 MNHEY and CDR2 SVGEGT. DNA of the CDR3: TGTGCCAGCAGTTACAAGCGACAGACAACAGATACGCAGTATTTT. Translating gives CASSYKRQTTDTQYF.

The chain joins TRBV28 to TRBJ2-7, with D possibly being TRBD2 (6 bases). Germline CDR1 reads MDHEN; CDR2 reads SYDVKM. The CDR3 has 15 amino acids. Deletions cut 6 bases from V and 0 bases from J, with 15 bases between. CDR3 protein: CASSPGLKSSYEQYF. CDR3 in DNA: TGTGCCAGCAGCCCAGGACTAAAAAGCTCCTACGAGCAGTACTTC.